The 27 T cell receptor beta chains listed next were all sequenced from one sample in a study of control samples from healthy donors and cancer patients. Sequencing used immunoSEQ multiplex PCR; TCRdb keeps in-frame clones, though not all of them. Among 45,000 to 55,000 clones, 85% to 95% were seen once, and the ten largest hold 2.4%. Sample: blood. These receptors originate from a man between 25 and 39 years old in good health.

For the CDR3, the DNA is TGCGCCAGCAGCTTGATTCCGGGAGGGCCCTCAGAGACCCAGTACTTC. It codes for CASSLIPGGPSETQYF. The gene calls are TRBV5-1 and TRBJ2-5; 8 nucleotides agree with TRBD2. The V gene end was trimmed by 1 base and the J gene end by 4 bases; junction bases not matched to a gene: 9. CDR3 length: 16 residues. Germline CDR1 is SGHRS and CDR2 is YFSETQ. Full variable domain (missing parts from reference TRBV5-1 and TRBJ2-5): KAGVTQTPRYLIKTRGQQVTLSCSPISGHRSVSWYQQTPGQGLQFLFEYFSETQRNKGNFPGRFSGRQFSNSRSEMNVSTLELGDSALYLCASSLIPGGPSETQYFGPGTRLLVL.

The rearrangement uses TRBV5-1 and TRBJ2-5; D is tentatively TRBD1 or TRBD2 (5 bases each). V was clipped by 4 bases and J by 5 bases, with 12 bases between them. The CDR3 contains 13 residues. CDR1 is SGHRS, CDR2 YFSETQ, per germline. In DNA, the CDR3 is TGCGCCAGCAGCACCGGGGCGAGGGAGACCCAGTACTTC. Its translation is CASSTGARETQYF.

This clone was recorded a few times. V usage is TRBV6-4 and J usage is TRBJ2-2, with TRBD2 matching 11 bases. Germline loops: CDR1 MRHNA, CDR2 SNTAGT. Germline trimming cut 6 bases from V and 4 bases from J; bases unmatched to any gene: 10. The CDR3 sequence is 17 residues long. CDR3 region: CASSKLAGGPGTGELFF. As DNA, the CDR3 is TGTGCCAGCAGCAAATTAGCGGGAGGGCCAGGCACCGGGGAGCTGTTTTTT.

J is TRBJ2-5 and V is TRBV9, with 8 positions matching TRBD1. The CDR3 is 14 amino acids. Germline CDR1 SGDLS, CDR2 YYNGEE. V was pared by 1 base and J by 3 bases, with 2 bases of the junction left unmatched. As DNA, the CDR3 is TGTGCCAGCAGCGTATCAGGGGGCGAAGAGACCCAGTACTTC. It specifies CASSVSGGEETQYF.

V gene TRBV6-5 combines with J gene TRBJ1-4, with 8 bases aligning to TRBD1. There are 14 residues in the CDR3. V shed 6 bases, J shed 8 bases, and the junction held 8 bases outside the gene matches. Germline assignment: CDR1 MNHEY and CDR2 SVGAGI. In DNA, the CDR3 is TGTGCCAGCAGCAACAGGGGGGATAGCGAAAAACTGTTTTTT. Translated, it gives CASSNRGDSEKLFF.

The rearrangement uses TRBV6-6 and TRBJ2-7, with TRBD2 matching 9 bases. Per germline, CDR1 MNHNY and CDR2 SVGAGI (reference sequence). The CDR3 has 14 residues. J gave up 1 base and V 7 bases, and 5 bases lay outside the gene matches. This CDR3 is CASNGLASSYEQYF. DNA of the CDR3: TGTGCCAGCAATGGACTAGCGTCGTCCTACGAGCAGTACTTC.

J is TRBJ1-1 and V is TRBV4-3; D remains unclear. The V gene's germline CDR1 is LGHNA and CDR2 YSLEER. CDR3 length: 12 amino acids. Between the trimmed V and J ends, which lost 1 base and 6 bases, there was a span of 6 bases. The CDR3 loop reads CASSQGRAEAFF. The CDR3 DNA follows: TGCGCCAGCAGCCAAGGGAGGGCTGAAGCTTTCTTT.

This clone was recorded once. The genes are TRBV2 and TRBJ2-7, with 10 nucleotides matching TRBD1. CDR1 SNHLY and CDR2 FYNNEI come from the germline V gene. Germline trimming cut 4 bases from V and 3 bases from J; bases unmatched to any gene: 3. CDR3 length: 14 amino acids. The chain's CDR3 is CASSGRDRGYEQYF. CDR3 bases: TGTGCCAGCAGTGGCCGGGACAGGGGCTACGAGCAGTACTTC. The complete variable domain, with remaining parts taken from reference TRBV2 and TRBJ2-7, reads EPEVTQTPSHQVTQMGQEVILRCVPISNHLYFYWYRQILGQKVEFLVSFYNNEISEKSEIFDDQFSVERPDGSNFTLKIRSTKLEDSAMYFCASSGRDRGYEQYFGPGTRLTVT.

The V and J genes are TRBV28 and TRBJ1-2, with a possible D match to TRBD1 (5 bases). The V gene's germline CDR1 is MDHEN and CDR2 SYDVKM. This CDR3 contains 12 residues. V was clipped by 4 bases and J by 3 bases, with 6 bases between them. In nucleotides, the CDR3 is TGTGCCAGCAGTTCAGGGCACTATGGCTACACCTTC. Its translation is CASSSGHYGYTF.

The V gene is TRBV9, the J gene TRBJ1-3; D ambiguous. This CDR3 region has 12 residues. V was shortened by 4 bases and J by 5 bases, with 7 bases between the two germline ends. Germline V lookup: CDR1 SGDLS, CDR2 YYNGEE. CDR3 nucleotide sequence: TGTGCCAGCAGCCCTAACAGAAACACCATATATTTT. Amino acid sequence: CASSPNRNTIYF. The full variable domain, with the rest looked up from reference TRBV9 and TRBJ1-3, is DSGVTQTPKHLITATGQRVTLRCSPRSGDLSVYWYQQSLDQGLQFLIQYYNGEERAKGNILERFSAQQFPDLHSELNLSSLELGDSALYFCASSPNRNTIYFGEGSWLTVV.

The chain recombines TRBV6-5 with TRBJ2-2; 8 bases map to TRBD2. V dropped 7 bases and J dropped 4; count of bases not matched to a gene: 5. Germline CDR1 and CDR2: MNHEY and SVGAGI. The CDR3 is made up of 14 amino acids. This CDR3 reads CASTREGATGELFF. In nucleotides, the CDR3 is TGTGCCAGCACTCGGGAGGGTGCCACCGGGGAGCTGTTTTTT.

The rearrangement links TRBV5-1 to TRBJ2-5; tentatively, D is TRBD1 or TRBD2 (5 bases each). The germline V and J ends were trimmed by 4 bases and 1 base, with 14 bases remaining between them. Germline loops: CDR1 SGHRS, CDR2 YFSETQ. The CDR3 is 15 amino acids. In DNA form, the CDR3 reads TGCGCCAGCAGCCCCCAAGGGACCTCCCAAGAGACCCAGTACTTC. Residues: CASSPQGTSQETQYF.

This chain connects TRBV15 to TRBJ1-4, with TRBD1 matching over 12 bases. Unmatched junction bases numbered 4, after V lost 0 bases and J lost 8 bases. Germline lookup yields CDR1 LNHNV and CDR2 YYDKDF (reference sequence). The CDR3 runs 16 residues. CDR3 nucleotides: TGTGCCACCAGCAGAGATCGGGGGACAGGGGGCGAAAAACTGTTTTTT. Translating gives CATSRDRGTGGEKLFF.

This chain connects TRBV7-3 to TRBJ2-2; 8 nucleotides line up with TRBD2. The CDR3 extends over 15 amino acids. CDR1 and CDR2 from the germline V gene are SGHTA and FQGTGA. J was trimmed by 7 bases and V by 3 bases; bases with no gene match: 7. CDR3 sequence reads: CASSFGAGVDGELFF. In DNA, the CDR3 is TGTGCCAGCAGCTTTGGAGCGGGAGTTGACGGGGAGCTGTTTTTT.

The V and J genes are TRBV10-1 and TRBJ2-1; 8 nucleotides agree with TRBD2. This CDR3 has 16 amino acids. Germline V gene data show CDR1 as WNHNN and CDR2 as SYGVQD (reference sequence). V shed 1 base and J 2 bases; nucleotides not matched to a gene: 4. The CDR3 nucleotides are TGCGCCAGCAGTGAGTTAGCTAGCGGGCCCTACAATGAGCAGTTCTTC. Residues: CASSELASGPYNEQFF.

This clone came up a few times. V gene TRBV28 combines with J gene TRBJ2-1; TRBD2 might be the D (5 bases). The CDR3 consists of 14 residues. The germline V gene has CDR1 MDHEN and CDR2 SYDVKM. Trimming shortened V by 5 bases and J by 4 bases, and 12 bases separated the two germline ends. This chain's CDR3 is CASSPRDFYNEQFF. CDR3 nucleotide sequence: TGTGCCAGCAGTCCCCGGGATTTTTACAATGAGCAGTTCTTC.

The chain has TRBV7-8 and TRBJ2-3, with D tentatively TRBD2 (6 bases). Germline V gene sequence: CDR1 SGHVS, CDR2 FQNEAQ. The CDR3 contains 16 residues. V gave up 0 bases and J gave up 2 bases, with 12 bases separating them. The CDR3 is CASSLAMAGITDTQYF. The DNA for the CDR3 is TGTGCCAGCAGCTTAGCGATGGCGGGGATCACAGATACGCAGTATTTT.

This clone appeared a single time. CDR3 nucleotides: TGTGCCAGTAAACAGGGGGCCACTGGAAACACCATATATTTT. It yields the protein CASKQGATGNTIYF. The gene calls are TRBV27 and TRBJ1-3; 9 bases map to TRBD1. V shed 9 bases and J 2 bases; nucleotides not matched to a gene: 5. The CDR3 length is 14 residues. The germline gives CDR1 MNHEY, CDR2 SMNVEV (reference sequence).

The DNA for the CDR3 is TGTGCCACATACAGGGGTGACTATGGCTACACCTTC. Amino acid sequence: CATYRGDYGYTF. V gene TRBV6-4 combines with J gene TRBJ1-2; 7 bases agree with TRBD1. The length of the CDR3 is 12 residues. Germline V lookup: CDR1 MRHNA, CDR2 SNTAGT. The junction had 5 bases not matched to a gene; V was cut back by 10 bases and J by 3 bases.

The genes are TRBV9 and TRBJ1-2, with D possibly being TRBD1 (6 bases). Looked up from germline, CDR1 is SGDLS and CDR2 is YYNGEE. This CDR3 is 16 amino acids long. Trimming took 0 bases from V and 4 from J, leaving 16 bases between them. The CDR3 DNA follows: TGTGCCAGCAGCGTAGGAGCCACCGGGACACGCTATGGCTACACCTTC. Amino acid sequence: CASSVGATGTRYGYTF.

This clone occurred once. The CDR3 nucleotides read TGTGCCAGCAGCTTAATGAGGGCTTCTTACAATGAGCAGTTCTTC. Its protein product is CASSLMRASYNEQFF. V is TRBV7-8 and J is TRBJ2-1; D perhaps matches TRBD2 (5 bases). V was clipped by 2 bases and J by 4 bases, with 12 bases between them. Germline V gene data show CDR1 as SGHVS and CDR2 as FQNEAQ. This CDR3 contains 15 residues. Full variable domain (rest looked up from reference TRBV7-8 and TRBJ2-1): GAGVSQSPRYKVAKRGQDVALRCDPISGHVSLFWYQQALGQGPEFLTYFQNEAQLDKSGLPSDRFFAERPEGSVSTLKIQRTQQEDSAVYLCASSLMRASYNEQFFGPGTRLTVL.

CDR3 nucleotide sequence: TGTGCCAGCACTACAGGGGGCTATGGCTACACCTTC. This encodes CASTTGGYGYTF. The chain recombines TRBV6-5 with TRBJ1-2, with 8 bases aligning to TRBD1. V shed 7 bases, J shed 4 bases, and the junction held 2 bases outside the gene matches. Germline values: CDR1 MNHEY, CDR2 SVGAGI. The CDR3 has 12 residues.

The chain recombines TRBV6-5 with TRBJ2-7; D possibly corresponds to TRBD1 (5 bases). Germline CDR1 reads MNHEY; CDR2 reads SVGAGI. This CDR3 spans 14 amino acids. Trimming removed 6 bases at V and 3 bases at J, with 15 bases between. CDR3: CASSTGRFGYEQYF. The DNA of the CDR3 is TGTGCCAGCAGCACAGGTCGCTTCGGCTACGAGCAGTACTTC.

The gene calls are TRBV4-3 and TRBJ2-6; TRBD1 aligns across 9 bases. V was clipped by 3 bases and J by 0 bases; unmatched bases: 0. CDR1 is LGHNA and CDR2 is YSLEER in the germline V gene. The CDR3 contains 16 residues. In nucleotides, the CDR3 is TGCGCCAGCAGCCAGACAGGGGGCTCTGGGGCCAACGTCCTGACTTTC. This gives the protein CASSQTGGSGANVLTF.

The V gene is TRBV11-2, the J gene TRBJ2-1; tentative D call: TRBD2 (6 bases). The V end was cut by 0 bases, the J end by 6 bases, with 12 bases between. CDR1 SGHAT and CDR2 FQNNGV come from the germline V gene. The length of the CDR3 is 15 residues. The CDR3 here is CASSLEEGFSNEQFF. CDR3 bases: TGTGCCAGCAGCTTAGAGGAGGGGTTCTCCAATGAGCAGTTCTTC.

Worth noting for this clone: The same CDR3 can be traced to other DNA sequences in this sample. This chain uses TRBV10-2 with TRBJ2-2; TRBD1 might be the D (5 bases). This CDR3 has 16 residues. Trimming removed 4 bases at V and 1 base at J, with 13 bases between. Germline values: CDR1 WSHSY, CDR2 SAAADI. Here the CDR3 DNA reads TGCGCCAGCAGTGGGGCGCAGGGTGGGAACACCGGGGAGCTGTTTTTT. Translating it yields CASSGAQGGNTGELFF.

The chain joins TRBV9 to TRBJ1-2, with D hard to call. The germline V gene has CDR1 SGDLS and CDR2 YYNGEE. This CDR3 comprises 12 residues. Trimming removed 3 bases from V and 5 bases from J, with 8 bases in between. The CDR3 nucleotides read TGTGCCAGCAGCGGCGGAGGGTATGGCTACACCTTC. The encoded protein is CASSGGGYGYTF.